This T cell receptor (beta chain) was identified during a study of OX40 agonist ivuxolimab in advanced cancers. For the wider study: The costimulatory receptor OX40 (CD134) was targeted by ivuxolimab, a fully human IgG2 agonistic monoclonal antibody. In the dose-escalation cohort, 65% to 90% of patients were male, and the mean age was approximately 60 years, with a range of roughly 20 to 80. Partial responses occurred in three dose-escalation patients: two with cutaneous melanoma and one with hepatocellular carcinoma. Of the 50 to 55 patients in dose escalation, some 20 had hepatocellular carcinoma, some 15 had melanoma, 9 had renal cell carcinoma and 9 had head and neck cancer. The paper describes the monotherapy dose-escalation part (N of about 50 patients) of the phase I trial of ivuxolimab. Prior anti-PD-1, anti-PD-L1 or anti-CTLA-4 therapy was permitted, and about 40% of dose-escalation patients had received checkpoint inhibitors. The purpose of peripheral TCRbeta sequencing was to test whether ivuxolimab changed TCR sequence diversity and led to clonal T-cell expansion. Intravenous ivuxolimab was administered to patients every 2 weeks at six dose levels: 0.01, 0.1, 0.3, 1.5, 3 and 10 mg/kg.

The full study reports these points: At doses of 0.1 to 3.0 mg/kg, clonal expansion of both CD4+ and CD8+ T cells in blood was seen between baseline and week 6. On average, CD8+ T cells showed more expanded clones than CD4+ T cells after ivuxolimab. Which antigens the clonally expanded peripheral T cells were specific for was not determined. In partial responders in the 0.1-3.0 mg/kg groups, normalized peripheral clonal expansion was found to be among the lowest, especially among CD8+ T cells. Low levels of normalized T-cell clonal expansion were also seen in some nonresponding patients.

Looking up the germline V gene yields CDR1 MNHNS and CDR2 SASEGT. Trimming at the junction amounts to 3 bases on V and 8 bases on J, and the germline ends lie 23 bases apart. The CDR3 holds 17 amino acids from the cysteine to the phenylalanine. Just the 51-base CDR3 DNA is kept, in frame starting at base 1. Genomic DNA was isolated from the sorted cells so that the TCRbeta CDR3 region could be sequenced. TCRbeta CDR3 regions were sequenced using the immunoSEQ Assay. This is the immuneACCESS table as TCRdb keeps it, with only in-frame sequences that have V and J called. A part of the clones is gone; compared with another copy, unresolved V genes explain less than half, and the rest is unexplained. For this sample there are approximately 70,000 clones; around 91% appear just once. In total, the top ten clones hold more than 0.8% of the sample. Points on this clone: Its cognate antigen has yet to be identified. No per-base quality is available; no much larger clone lies one base away.

The trial excluded patients who had a history of autoimmune disease or who were on systemic immunosuppression. Peripheral blood for TCR sequencing was collected from all dose cohorts at baseline, on cycle 4 day 1, and on cycle 7 day 1. The samples were taken from a phase I, first-in-human, multicenter, open-label dose-escalation trial of ivuxolimab. Adults with locally advanced or metastatic head and neck squamous cell, hepatocellular, melanoma or renal cell carcinoma were enrolled in the trial. Before TCR sequencing, CD4+ T cells and CD8+ T cells were sorted from peripheral blood as separate populations.

This sequence originates from an adult with an advanced solid tumor such as melanoma, head and neck, liver or kidney cancer. The specimen was CD4+ or CD8+ T cells sorted from blood, collected in a trial of the OX40 agonist ivuxolimab. Recombination linked TRBV6-1 to TRBJ1-5; a weak D assignment points to TRBD1 (5 bases agree). In nucleotide form, the sequence is TGTGCCAGCAGTGATTCGGCTGGGACGCCTCTGGGGGAGCCCCAGCATTTT. Translated, this gives CASSDSAGTPLGEPQHF.